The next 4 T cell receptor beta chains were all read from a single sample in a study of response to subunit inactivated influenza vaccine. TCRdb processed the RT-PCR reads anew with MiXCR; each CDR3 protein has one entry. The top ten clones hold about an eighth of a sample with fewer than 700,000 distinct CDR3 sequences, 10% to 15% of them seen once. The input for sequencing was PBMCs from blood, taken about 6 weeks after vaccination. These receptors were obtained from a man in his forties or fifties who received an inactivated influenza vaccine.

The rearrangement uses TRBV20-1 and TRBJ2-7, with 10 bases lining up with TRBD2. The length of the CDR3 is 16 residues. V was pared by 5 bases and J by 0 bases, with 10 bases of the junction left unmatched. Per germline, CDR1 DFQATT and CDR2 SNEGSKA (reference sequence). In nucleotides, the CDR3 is TGCAGTGCTCCCCCCGCTAGCGGGGGCAGCTCCTACGAGCAGTACTTC. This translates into CSAPPASGGSSYEQYF.

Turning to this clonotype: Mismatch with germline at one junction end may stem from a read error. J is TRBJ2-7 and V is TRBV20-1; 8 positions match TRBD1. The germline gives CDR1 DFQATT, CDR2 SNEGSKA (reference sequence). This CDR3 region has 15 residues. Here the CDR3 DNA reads TGCAGTGCCAGCCCTACGGGACAGGCGACCTACGAGCTGTACTTC. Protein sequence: CSASPTGQATYELYF.

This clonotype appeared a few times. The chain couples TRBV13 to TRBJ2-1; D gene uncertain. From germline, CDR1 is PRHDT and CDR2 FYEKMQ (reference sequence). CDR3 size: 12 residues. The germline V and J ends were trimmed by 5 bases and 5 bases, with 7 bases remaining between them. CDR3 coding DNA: TGTGCCAGCAGCCCGAGAAACAATGAGCAGTTCTTC. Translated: CASSPRNNEQFF.

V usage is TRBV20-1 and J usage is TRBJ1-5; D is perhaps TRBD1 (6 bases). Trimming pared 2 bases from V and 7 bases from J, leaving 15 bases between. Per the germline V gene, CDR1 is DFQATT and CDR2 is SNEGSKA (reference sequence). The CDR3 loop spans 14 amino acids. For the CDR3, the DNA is TGCAGTGCTAGATCCGGGGGGGCGAGGCAGCCCCAGCATTTT. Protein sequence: CSARSGGARQPQHF.